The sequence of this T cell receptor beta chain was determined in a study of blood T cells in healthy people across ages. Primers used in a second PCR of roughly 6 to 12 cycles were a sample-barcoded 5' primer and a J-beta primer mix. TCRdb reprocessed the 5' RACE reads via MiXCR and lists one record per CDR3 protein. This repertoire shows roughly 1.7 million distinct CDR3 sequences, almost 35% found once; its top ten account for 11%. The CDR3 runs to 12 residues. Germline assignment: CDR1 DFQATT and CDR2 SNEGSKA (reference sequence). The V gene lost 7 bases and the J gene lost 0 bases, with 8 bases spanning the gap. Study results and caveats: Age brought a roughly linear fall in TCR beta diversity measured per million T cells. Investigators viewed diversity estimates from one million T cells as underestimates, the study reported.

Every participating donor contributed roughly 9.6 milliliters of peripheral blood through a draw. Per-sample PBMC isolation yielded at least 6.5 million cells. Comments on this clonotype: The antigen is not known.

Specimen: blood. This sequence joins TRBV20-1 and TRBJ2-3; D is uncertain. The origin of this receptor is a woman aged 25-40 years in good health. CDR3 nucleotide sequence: TGCAGTGTCGCGGTGAGCACAGATACGCAGTATTTT. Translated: CSVAVSTDTQYF.